Listed here are 18 T cell receptor beta chains from one sample, sequenced in a study of PD-1 blockade in classical Hodgkin lymphoma. Each patient's relapse followed autologous stem cell transplantation, and brentuximab vedotin exposure varied. Repertoires were generated with immunoSEQ multiplex PCR, while TCRdb's copy carries only in-frame clones and drops some. Here the sample spans roughly 96,000 clones, roughly nine tenths being singletons. Here the sequenced sample was peripheral blood mononuclear cells (PBMCs), taken before the second cycle of nivolumab. The receptors were sampled from a human donor with classical Hodgkin lymphoma.

The gene calls are TRBV5-6 and TRBJ2-5; no clear D gene. Germline loops: CDR1 SGHDT, CDR2 YYEEEE. The CDR3 is made up of 12 amino acids. The V end lost 1 base, the J end lost 5 bases, and 6 bases lay between the germline ends. The CDR3 bases are TGTGCCAGCAGCTTGAGGGTTGAGACCCAGTACTTC. It yields the protein CASSLRVETQYF. The full variable domain, its missing parts supplied by reference TRBV5-6 and TRBJ2-5, is DAGVTQSPTHLIKTRGQQVTLRCSPKSGHDTVSWYQQALGQGPQFIFQYYEEEERQRGNFPDRFSGHQFPNYSSELNVNALLLGDSALYLCASSLRVETQYFGPGTRLLVL.

The rearrangement uses TRBV11-2 and TRBJ2-1; 9 bases agree with TRBD2. The V segment lost 5 bases and the J segment 4 bases; nucleotides outside the gene matches: 6. The CDR3 runs 15 residues. Germline V gives CDR1 SGHAT, CDR2 FQNNGV. DNA of the CDR3: TGTGCCAGCAGCGTTCTAGCGGGAATGTACAATGAGCAGTTCTTC. It specifies CASSVLAGMYNEQFF.

The chain uses TRBV13 and TRBJ2-1; possibly TRBD1 for D (6 bases). The CDR3 length is 15 residues. In germline, CDR1 is PRHDT, CDR2 FYEKMQ (reference sequence). Trimming left V 1 base short and J 5 bases short, with 12 bases between. In DNA, the CDR3 is TGTGCCAGCAGCTTAGAGGACAGCGCGCACAATGAGCAGTTCTTC. As protein: CASSLEDSAHNEQFF.

The rearrangement links TRBV9 to TRBJ2-2; 10 bases map to TRBD1. CDR3 length: 16 residues. The ends lost 3 bases at V and 4 bases at J; junction bases unmatched: 6. Germline V gene lookup returns CDR1 SGDLS and CDR2 YYNGEE. The CDR3 sequence: CASSARDRGSTGELFF. CDR3 DNA sequence: TGTGCCAGCAGCGCCCGGGACAGGGGAAGCACCGGGGAGCTGTTTTTT.

This clone was counted once. This chain connects TRBV7-9 to TRBJ2-5; the match to TRBD1 covers 7 bases. The CDR3 is 14 amino acids. V lost 4 bases to trimming and J lost 1 base; unmatched junction nucleotides: 3. Germline V gives CDR1 SEHNR, CDR2 FQNEAQ (reference sequence). The CDR3 coding sequence is TGTGCCAGCAGCTGGGGGACAGCCCAAGAGACCCAGTACTTC. Its translation is CASSWGTAQETQYF.

The chain has TRBV27 and TRBJ2-3, with 7 bases lining up with TRBD2. CDR1 and CDR2 from the germline V gene are MNHEY and SMNVEV (reference sequence). After removal of 5 bases from V and 0 bases from J, the junction contained 5 bases not matched to a gene. The CDR3 loop spans 15 amino acids. CDR3 region: CASSALAPSTDTQYF. In DNA form, the CDR3 reads TGTGCCAGCAGTGCACTAGCGCCTAGCACAGATACGCAGTATTTT.

The V call is TRBV4-2, the J call TRBJ2-3, with 11 bases identical to TRBD2. Trimming cost V 3 bases and J 4 bases; bases outside gene matches: 3. The CDR3 totals 15 residues. CDR1 is LGHNA, CDR2 YNFKEQ, per germline. The CDR3 nucleotides read TGTGCCAGCAGCCAGACTAGCGGGGCGTCAGATACGCAGTATTTT. It codes for CASSQTSGASDTQYF.

The chain links TRBV7-9 to TRBJ2-1, with unresolved D. V lost 5 bases and J 0 bases, leaving 11 bases between the germline ends. The CDR3 is 15 residues long. In germline, CDR1 is SEHNR, CDR2 FQNEAQ (reference sequence). The CDR3 is CASSPSWGSYNEQFF. CDR3 nucleotides: TGTGCCAGCAGCCCGAGCTGGGGCTCCTACAATGAGCAGTTCTTC.

The chain carries TRBV6-5 and TRBJ2-5; D remains ambiguous. Between the trimmed V and J ends, which lost 0 bases and 1 base, there was a span of 6 bases. This CDR3 is built from 14 residues. CDR1 and CDR2 from the germline V gene are MNHEY and SVGAGI. The CDR3 DNA sequence: TGTGCCAGCAGTTACTCTAGGATCCAAGAGACCCAGTACTTC. The encoded protein is CASSYSRIQETQYF.

The V and J genes are TRBV11-2 and TRBJ2-2, with D unresolved. V dropped 5 bases and J dropped 4 bases, with 5 bases sitting between them. The CDR3 is 12 residues long. Germline CDR1 is SGHAT and CDR2 is FQNNGV. CDR3 region: CASSRPTGELFF. The DNA of the CDR3 is TGTGCCAGCAGCCGCCCCACCGGGGAGCTGTTTTTT.

This sequence joins TRBV7-2 and TRBJ2-3; the match to TRBD2 covers 10 bases. In germline, CDR1 is SGHTA, CDR2 FQGNSA. The CDR3 consists of 16 residues. The trim removed 3 bases at V and 1 base at J, leaving 4 bases unmatched. The CDR3 sequence is CASSFSGTSGTDTQYF. The CDR3 DNA is TGTGCCAGCAGCTTTTCCGGGACTAGCGGCACAGATACGCAGTATTTT.

The chain couples TRBV18 to TRBJ2-7; TRBD1 matches 11 bases. V was pared by 1 base and J by 7 bases, with 9 bases of the junction left unmatched. Germline CDR1 and CDR2: KGHSH and LQKENI. The CDR3 spans 16 residues. This chain's CDR3 is CASSPLGTGGLGEQYF. The CDR3 region has the DNA TGTGCCAGCTCACCACTTGGGACAGGGGGGCTCGGGGAGCAGTACTTC.

This chain joins TRBV27 and TRBJ2-1; 10 bases map to TRBD2. This CDR3 has 16 residues. J gave up 12 bases and V 6 bases, and 17 bases lay outside the gene matches. The V gene's germline CDR1 is MNHEY and CDR2 SMNVEV (reference sequence). CDR3 nucleotides: TGTGCCAGCAGAAGTCCACTAGCGGGACTAGATCGGATGCAGTTCTTC. This sequence encodes CASRSPLAGLDRMQFF.

The CDR3: CASSYQRTGAGELFF. CDR3 sequence (DNA): TGTGCCAGCAGTTACCAACGCACAGGGGCCGGGGAGCTGTTTTTT. The rearrangement joins TRBV6-5 to TRBJ2-2; 7 bases are a match to TRBD1. This CDR3 comprises 15 residues. CDR1 is MNHEY and CDR2 is SVGAGI in the germline V gene. The J segment lost 6 bases and the V segment lost 2 bases, leaving 6 bases of the junction unmatched.

This clone was counted between two and nine times. This chain connects TRBV13 to TRBJ1-4; 10 nucleotides match TRBD1. This CDR3 has 15 amino acids. Germline lookup yields CDR1 PRHDT and CDR2 FYEKMQ (reference sequence). Losses at the gene ends were 5 bases for V and 7 bases for J; bases not matched to a gene: 7. This CDR3 reads CASSTRQGAREKLFF. In nucleotides, the CDR3 is TGTGCCAGCAGCACTCGACAGGGGGCGCGTGAAAAACTGTTTTTT.

The chain combines TRBV5-1 with TRBJ2-7, with D uncertain. Germline V CDR1 and CDR2: SGHRS, YFSETQ. V lost 0 bases, J lost 3 bases, and 10 bases lay in between. CDR3 length: 14 amino acids. CDR3: CASSLGSVNYEQYF. The CDR3 bases are TGCGCCAGCAGCTTGGGATCCGTGAACTACGAGCAGTACTTC.

The chain combines TRBV6-5 with TRBJ2-1, with 11 bases matching TRBD2. CDR1 is MNHEY, CDR2 SVGAGI, per germline. The ends lost 4 bases at V and 6 bases at J; junction bases unmatched: 2. The CDR3 extends over 14 amino acids. CDR3 region: CASSFGTSGNEQFF. DNA for the CDR3: TGTGCCAGCAGTTTCGGGACTAGCGGCAATGAGCAGTTCTTC.

The V gene is TRBV7-8, the J gene TRBJ2-3, with TRBD1 as a possible D gene (6 bases). V was clipped by 0 bases and J by 5 bases, with 24 bases between them. Germline-derived CDR1 and CDR2 are SGHVS and FQNEAQ. The CDR3 is 19 residues long. For the CDR3, the DNA is TGTGCCAGCAGCTTAGCAATCCGGGACACTCTGACCAAGGGAGATACGCAGTATTTT. This sequence encodes CASSLAIRDTLTKGDTQYF.